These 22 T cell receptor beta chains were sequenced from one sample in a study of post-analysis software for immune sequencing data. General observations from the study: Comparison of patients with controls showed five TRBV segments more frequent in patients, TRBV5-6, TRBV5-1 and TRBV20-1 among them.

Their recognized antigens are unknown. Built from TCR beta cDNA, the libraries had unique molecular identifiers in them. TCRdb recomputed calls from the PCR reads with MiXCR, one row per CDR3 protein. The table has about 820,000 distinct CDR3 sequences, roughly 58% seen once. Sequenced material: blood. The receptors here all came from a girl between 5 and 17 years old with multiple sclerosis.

CDR3 nucleotide sequence: TGCGCCAGCAGCCACATCCGACAGAAAGCCACAGATACGCAGTATTTT. It codes for CASSHIRQKATDTQYF. The rearrangement links TRBV5-1 to TRBJ2-3, with D tentatively TRBD1 (5 bases). The V end was cut by 4 bases, the J end by 2 bases, with 17 bases between. Germline CDR1 and CDR2: SGHRS and YFSETQ. The CDR3 runs to 16 residues.

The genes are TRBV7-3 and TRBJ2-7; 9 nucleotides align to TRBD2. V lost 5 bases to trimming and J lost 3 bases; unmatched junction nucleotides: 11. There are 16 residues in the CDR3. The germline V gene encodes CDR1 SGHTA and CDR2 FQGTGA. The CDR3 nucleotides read TGTGCCAGCAGCCTAGCCCCGGGACTAGCAATCTACGAGCAGTACTTC. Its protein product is CASSLAPGLAIYEQYF.

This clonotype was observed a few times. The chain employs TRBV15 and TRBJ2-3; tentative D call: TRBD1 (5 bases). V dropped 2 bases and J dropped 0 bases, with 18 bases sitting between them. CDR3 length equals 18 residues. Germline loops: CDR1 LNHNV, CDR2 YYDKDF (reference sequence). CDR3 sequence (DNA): TGTGCCACCAGCAGACGTCAAGGGGAAGCAACTAGCACAGATACGCAGTATTTT. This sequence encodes CATSRRQGEATSTDTQYF.

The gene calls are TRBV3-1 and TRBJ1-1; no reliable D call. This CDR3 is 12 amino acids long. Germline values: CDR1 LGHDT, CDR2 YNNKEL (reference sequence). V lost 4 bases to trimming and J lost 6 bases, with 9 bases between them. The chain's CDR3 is CASSPEGSEAFF. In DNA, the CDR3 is TGTGCCAGCAGCCCGGAGGGTTCTGAAGCTTTCTTT.

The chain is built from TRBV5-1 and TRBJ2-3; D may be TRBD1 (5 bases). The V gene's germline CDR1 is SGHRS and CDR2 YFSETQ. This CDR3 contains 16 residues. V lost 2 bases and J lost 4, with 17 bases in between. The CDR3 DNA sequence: TGCGCCAGCAGCTTCTCCCTGGGCAGGGTTTCAGATACGCAGTATTTT. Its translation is CASSFSLGRVSDTQYF.

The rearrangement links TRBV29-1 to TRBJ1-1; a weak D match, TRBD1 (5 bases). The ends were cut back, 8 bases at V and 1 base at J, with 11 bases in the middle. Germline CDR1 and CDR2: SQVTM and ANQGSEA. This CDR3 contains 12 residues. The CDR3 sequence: CSSHGGNTEAFF. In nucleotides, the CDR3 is TGCAGCTCTCATGGGGGGAACACTGAAGCTTTCTTT.

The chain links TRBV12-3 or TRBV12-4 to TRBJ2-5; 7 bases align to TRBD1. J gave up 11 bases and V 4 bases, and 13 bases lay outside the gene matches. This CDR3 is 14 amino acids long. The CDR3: CASSSYRDSGEQYF. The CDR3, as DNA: TGTGCCAGCAGTTCGTACCGGGACAGTGGTGAGCAGTACTTC.

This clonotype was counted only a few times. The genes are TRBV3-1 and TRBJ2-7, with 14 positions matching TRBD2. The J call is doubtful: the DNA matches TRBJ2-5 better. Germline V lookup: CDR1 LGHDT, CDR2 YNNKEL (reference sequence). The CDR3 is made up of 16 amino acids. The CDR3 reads CASSRGLAGGFGTQYF. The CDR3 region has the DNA TGTGCCAGCAGTCGAGGACTAGCGGGAGGATTTGGGACCCAGTACTTC.

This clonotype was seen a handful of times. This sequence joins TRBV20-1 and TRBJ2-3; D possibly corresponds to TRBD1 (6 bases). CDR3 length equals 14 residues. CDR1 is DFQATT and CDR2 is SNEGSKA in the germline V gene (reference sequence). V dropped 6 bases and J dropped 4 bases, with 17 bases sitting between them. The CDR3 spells CSASLTGFADTQYF. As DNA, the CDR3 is TGCAGTGCCTCCCTCACAGGGTTCGCAGATACGCAGTATTTT.

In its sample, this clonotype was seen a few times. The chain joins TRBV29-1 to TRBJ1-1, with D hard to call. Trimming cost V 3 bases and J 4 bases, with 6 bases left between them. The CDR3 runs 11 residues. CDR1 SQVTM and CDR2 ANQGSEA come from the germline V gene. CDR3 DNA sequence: TGCAGCGTTGAGTCGGGCACTGAAGCTTTCTTT. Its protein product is CSVESGTEAFF.

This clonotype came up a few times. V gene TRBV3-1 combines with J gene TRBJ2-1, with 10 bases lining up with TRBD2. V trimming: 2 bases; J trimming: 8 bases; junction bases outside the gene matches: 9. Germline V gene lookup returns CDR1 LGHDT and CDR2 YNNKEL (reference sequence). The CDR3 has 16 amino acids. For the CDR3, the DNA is TGTGCCAGCAGCCAATTGAGCGGGGGGGCTCGCGATGAGCAGTTCTTC. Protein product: CASSQLSGGARDEQFF.

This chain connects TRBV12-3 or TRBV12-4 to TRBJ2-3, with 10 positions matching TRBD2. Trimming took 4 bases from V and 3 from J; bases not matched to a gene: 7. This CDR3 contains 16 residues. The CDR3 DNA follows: TGTGCCAGCAGTTCGCCCGGGACTAGCGAGACAGATACGCAGTATTTT. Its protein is CASSSPGTSETDTQYF.

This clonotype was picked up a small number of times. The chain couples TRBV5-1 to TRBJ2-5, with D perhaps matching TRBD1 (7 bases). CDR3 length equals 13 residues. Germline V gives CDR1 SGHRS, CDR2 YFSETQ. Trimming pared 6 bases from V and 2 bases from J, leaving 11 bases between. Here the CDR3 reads CASTPGGQETQYF. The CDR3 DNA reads TGCGCCAGCACCCCAGGGGGGCAAGAGACCCAGTACTTC.

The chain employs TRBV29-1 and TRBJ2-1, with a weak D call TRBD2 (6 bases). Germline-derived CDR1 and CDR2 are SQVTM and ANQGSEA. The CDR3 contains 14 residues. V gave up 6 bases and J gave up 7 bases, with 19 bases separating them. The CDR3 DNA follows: TGCAGCGTCGAGACTAGACCGGGTGGGAATGAGCAGTTCTTC. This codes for CSVETRPGGNEQFF.

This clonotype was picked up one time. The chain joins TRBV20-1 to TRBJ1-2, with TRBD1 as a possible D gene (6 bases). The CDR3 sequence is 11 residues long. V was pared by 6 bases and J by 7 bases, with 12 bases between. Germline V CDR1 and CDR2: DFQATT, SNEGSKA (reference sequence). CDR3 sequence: CSAGGPAGYTF. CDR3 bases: TGCAGTGCGGGGGGGCCAGCTGGCTACACCTTC.

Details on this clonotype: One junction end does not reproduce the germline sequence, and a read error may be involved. CDR3: CASSYYPAEETRYF. CDR3 bases: TGTGCCAGCAGTTACTACCCGGCGGAAGAGACCCGGTACTTC. The rearrangement links TRBV6-6 to TRBJ2-5, with no clear D. Germline V CDR1 and CDR2: MNHNY, SVGAGI (reference sequence). The CDR3 totals 14 residues.

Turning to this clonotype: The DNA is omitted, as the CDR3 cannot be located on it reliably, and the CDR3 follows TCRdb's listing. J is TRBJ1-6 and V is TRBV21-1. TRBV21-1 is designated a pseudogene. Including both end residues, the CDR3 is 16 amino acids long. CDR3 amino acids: CASSKERYCCSSPLHF.

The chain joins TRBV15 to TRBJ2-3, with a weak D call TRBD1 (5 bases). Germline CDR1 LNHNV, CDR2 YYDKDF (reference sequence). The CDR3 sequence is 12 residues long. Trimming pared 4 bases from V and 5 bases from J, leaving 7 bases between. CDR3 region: CATSTDRDTQYF. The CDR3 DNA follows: TGTGCCACCAGCACCGACAGAGATACGCAGTATTTT.

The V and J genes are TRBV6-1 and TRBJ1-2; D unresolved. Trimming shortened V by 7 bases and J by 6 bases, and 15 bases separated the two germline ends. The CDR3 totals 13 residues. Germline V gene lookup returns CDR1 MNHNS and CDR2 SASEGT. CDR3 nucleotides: TGTGCCAGCATGGGTATCGTTGGTGATGGCTACACCTTC. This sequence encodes CASMGIVGDGYTF.

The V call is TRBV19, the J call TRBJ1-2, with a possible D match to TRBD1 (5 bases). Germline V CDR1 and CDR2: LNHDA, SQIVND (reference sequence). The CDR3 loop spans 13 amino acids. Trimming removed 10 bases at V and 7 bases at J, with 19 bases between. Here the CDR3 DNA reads TGTGCCACCGCGGACATCCCGCGGGGTGGCTACACCTTC. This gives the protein CATADIPRGGYTF. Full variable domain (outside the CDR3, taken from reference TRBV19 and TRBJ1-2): DGGITQSPKYLFRKEGQNVTLSCEQNLNHDAMYWYRQDPGQGLRLIYYSQIVNDFQKGDIAEGYSVSREKKESFPLTVTSAQKNPTAFYLCATADIPRGGYTFGSGTRLTVV.

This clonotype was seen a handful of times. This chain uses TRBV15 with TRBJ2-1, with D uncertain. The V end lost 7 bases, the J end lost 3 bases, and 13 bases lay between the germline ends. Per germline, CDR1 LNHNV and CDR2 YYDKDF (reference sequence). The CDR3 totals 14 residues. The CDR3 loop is CATTGSRVYNEQFF. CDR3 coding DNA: TGTGCCACCACCGGGTCCCGGGTCTACAATGAGCAGTTCTTC.

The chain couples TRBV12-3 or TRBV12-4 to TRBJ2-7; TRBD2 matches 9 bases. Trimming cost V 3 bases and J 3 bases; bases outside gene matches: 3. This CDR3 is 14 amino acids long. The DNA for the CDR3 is TGTGCCAGCAGTTTTAGCGGGAGTCTCTACGAGCAGTACTTC. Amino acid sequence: CASSFSGSLYEQYF.